This T cell receptor (beta chain) was retrieved from a study of cytomegalovirus exposure and HLA in healthy donors. PCR used 60 Vbeta primers and 13 Jbeta primers. Measured with immunoSEQ multiplex PCR; TCRdb has only the in-frame clones, and not every one. The table records 100,000 to 150,000 clones, around 9% of them present only once. Among the donors, all were healthy bone marrow donors. Donors sampled were nominally healthy, though unrecorded immune exposures were likely. Study-wide findings and caveats: Association of a missense DCLRE1C variant with TCR beta V- and J-gene trimming was reported in a later analysis.

V lost 5 bases and J lost 1; bases outside the gene matches: 3. From germline, CDR1 is GTSNPN and CDR2 SVGIG (reference sequence). The CDR3 runs to 13 residues. This clone has just a few counts. Its antigen is still unknown. This TCR was recovered from a man aged 35 to 55 in good health and CMV-seronegative. This chain joins TRBV30 and TRBJ2-5; 8 bases map to TRBD2. The specimen sequenced was PBMCs. CDR3 amino acids: CAWERGIQETQYF. CDR3 DNA: TGTGCCTGGGAGCGGGGGATCCAAGAGACCCAGTACTTC.